The 9 T cell receptor beta chains presented below share a single source sample, sequenced in a study of T-cell reconstitution after alpha-beta-depleted transplantation in children. Unique molecular identifiers were incorporated into the prepared TCRbeta library. MiXCR, applied by TCRdb to the PCR reads, yields one record per CDR3 protein. The sample consists of about 500,000 distinct CDR3 sequences, 32% of them appearing once. The source material was PBMCs from the stem cell graft donor, sampled from the stem cell graft. Source of these receptors: a human donor who donated a stem cell graft to a child with aplastic anemia.

This clonotype was observed a single time. The chain joins TRBV5-5 to TRBJ1-5; no definite D call. The germline V and J ends were trimmed by 3 bases and 6 bases, with 16 bases remaining between them. Looked up from germline, CDR1 is SGHKS and CDR2 is YYEKEE (reference sequence). CDR3 length: 15 amino acids. CDR3 DNA: TGTGCCAGCAGCTCGGGTCCGGGCGTCACTCAGCCCCAGCATTTT. Protein: CASSSGPGVTQPQHF.

In DNA form, the CDR3 reads TGTGCCAGCAGTTTATCGCCAGTTGAAGAGACCCAGTACTTC. Translating it yields CASSLSPVEETQYF. This rearrangement joins TRBV12-3 or TRBV12-4 to TRBJ2-5; D not certain. The CDR3 has 14 amino acids. With 2 bases removed from V and 3 bases from J, the gap between germline ends came to 10 bases.

The rearrangement uses TRBV20-1 and TRBJ2-3; 9 nucleotides agree with TRBD1. The CDR3 spans 15 residues. J gave up 0 bases and V 4 bases, and 5 bases lay outside the gene matches. Per germline, CDR1 DFQATT and CDR2 SNEGSKA (reference sequence). The DNA of the CDR3 is TGCAGTGCTACTAACAGGGGGCGTAGCACAGATACGCAGTATTTT. It codes for CSATNRGRSTDTQYF.

The chain combines TRBV6-2 or TRBV6-3 with TRBJ2-7; D possibly corresponds to TRBD1 (5 bases). V was trimmed by 8 bases and J by 5 bases, leaving 16 bases between them. CDR3 length: 13 amino acids. CDR1 is MNHEY, CDR2 SVGEGT, per germline. CDR3 bases: TGTGCCAGCCGACAGCTGGCGGTCGACGAGCAGTACTTC. This gives the protein CASRQLAVDEQYF.

The chain is built from TRBV6-2 or TRBV6-3 and TRBJ2-1; 7 positions agree with TRBD2. This CDR3 is 15 amino acids long. CDR1 is MNHEY, CDR2 SVGEGT, per germline. Trimming at V came to 8 bases and at J to 2 bases, leaving 9 bases not matched to a gene. The CDR3 reads CASDSAGSAYNEQFF. The CDR3 nucleotides read TGTGCCAGCGACTCAGCGGGGTCGGCCTACAATGAGCAGTTCTTC.

This clonotype has a handful of counts. The J gene is TRBJ1-2, the V gene TRBV20-1; 9 bases are shared with TRBD1. CDR1 is DFQATT, CDR2 SNEGSKA, per germline (reference sequence). The J segment lost 3 bases and the V segment lost 5 bases, leaving 7 bases of the junction unmatched. The CDR3 runs 14 residues. The CDR3 sequence: CSASGQGGDYGYTF. CDR3 sequence (DNA): TGCAGTGCTTCGGGACAGGGTGGCGACTATGGCTACACCTTC.

The CDR3 bases are TGTGCCAGCAGTGAGACAGACAGGGGACTCTACGAGCAGTACTTC. This encodes CASSETDRGLYEQYF. This sequence joins TRBV25-1 and TRBJ2-7; 8 nucleotides align to TRBD1. Germline assignment: CDR1 MGHDK and CDR2 SYGVNS. This CDR3 is 15 amino acids long. J lost 3 bases, V lost 3 bases, and 7 bases had no gene match.

This sequence joins TRBV7-6 and TRBJ2-2; a possible D gene is TRBD1 (5 bases). CDR1 SGHVS and CDR2 FNYEAQ come from the germline V gene. The CDR3 has 15 residues. V was cut by 5 bases and J by 5 bases, with 15 bases left in between. CDR3 in DNA: TGTGCCAGCAGCATAAGGGGTCCGGAGACCGGGGAGCTGTTTTTT. Amino acids: CASSIRGPETGELFF.

This chain uses TRBV28 with TRBJ1-1; 8 positions match TRBD1. With 1 base clipped from V and 4 bases from J, the junction kept 11 bases outside the gene matches. The germline V gene encodes CDR1 MDHEN and CDR2 SYDVKM. This CDR3 has 17 residues. The CDR3 DNA reads as TGTGCCAGCAGTTTATCCTTGTCCTCTACAGGGGGCACTGAAGCTTTCTTT. It codes for CASSLSLSSTGGTEAFF.